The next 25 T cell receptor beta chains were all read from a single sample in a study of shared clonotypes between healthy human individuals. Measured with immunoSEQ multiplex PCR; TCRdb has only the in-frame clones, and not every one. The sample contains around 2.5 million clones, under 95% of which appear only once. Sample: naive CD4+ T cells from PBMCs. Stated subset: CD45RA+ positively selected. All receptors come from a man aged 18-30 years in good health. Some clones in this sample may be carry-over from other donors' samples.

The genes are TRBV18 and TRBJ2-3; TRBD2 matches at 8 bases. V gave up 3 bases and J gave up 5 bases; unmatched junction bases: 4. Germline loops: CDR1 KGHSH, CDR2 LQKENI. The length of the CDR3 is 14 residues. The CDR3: CASSPVLAGDTQYF. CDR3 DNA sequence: TGTGCCAGCTCACCGGTTCTAGCGGGAGATACGCAGTATTTT.

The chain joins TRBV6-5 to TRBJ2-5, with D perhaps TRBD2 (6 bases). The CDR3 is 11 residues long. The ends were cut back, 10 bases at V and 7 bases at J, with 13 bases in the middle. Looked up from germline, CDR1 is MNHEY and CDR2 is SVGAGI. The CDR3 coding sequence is TGTGCCACCTGGGGGGTGACGACCCAGTACTTC. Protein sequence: CATWGVTTQYF.

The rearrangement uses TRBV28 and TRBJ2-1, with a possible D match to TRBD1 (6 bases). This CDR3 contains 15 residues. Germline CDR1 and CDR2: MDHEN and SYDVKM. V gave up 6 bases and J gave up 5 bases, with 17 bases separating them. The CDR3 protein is CASSPLGGSDNEQFF. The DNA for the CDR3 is TGTGCCAGCAGCCCCCTAGGGGGTAGCGACAATGAGCAGTTCTTC.

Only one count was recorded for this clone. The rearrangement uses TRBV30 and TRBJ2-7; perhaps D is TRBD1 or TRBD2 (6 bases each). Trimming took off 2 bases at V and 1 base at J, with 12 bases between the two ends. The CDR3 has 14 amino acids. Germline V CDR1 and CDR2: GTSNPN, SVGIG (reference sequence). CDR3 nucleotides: TGTGCCTGGAGTAGGGGGGACGGATCCTACGAGCAGTACTTC. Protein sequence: CAWSRGDGSYEQYF.

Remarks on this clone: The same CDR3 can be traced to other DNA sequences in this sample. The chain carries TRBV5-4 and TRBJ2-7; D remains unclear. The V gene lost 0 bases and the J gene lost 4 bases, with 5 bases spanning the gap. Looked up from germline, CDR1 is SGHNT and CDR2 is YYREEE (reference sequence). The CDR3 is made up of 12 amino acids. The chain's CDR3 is CASSLVGYEQYF. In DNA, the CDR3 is TGTGCCAGCAGCTTGGTGGGTTACGAGCAGTACTTC.

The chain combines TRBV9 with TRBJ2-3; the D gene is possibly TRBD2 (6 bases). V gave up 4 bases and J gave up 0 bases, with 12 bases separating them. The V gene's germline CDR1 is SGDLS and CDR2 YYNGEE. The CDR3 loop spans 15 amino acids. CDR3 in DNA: TGTGCCAGCAGCTCGATGGAGGGGAGCACAGATACGCAGTATTTT. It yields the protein CASSSMEGSTDTQYF.

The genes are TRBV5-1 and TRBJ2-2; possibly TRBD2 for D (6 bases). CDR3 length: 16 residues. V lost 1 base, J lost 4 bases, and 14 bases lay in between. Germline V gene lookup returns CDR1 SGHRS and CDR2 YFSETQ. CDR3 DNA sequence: TGCGCCAGCAGCTTGCCGGACCCCGGGGGCACCGGGGAGCTGTTTTTT. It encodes CASSLPDPGGTGELFF.

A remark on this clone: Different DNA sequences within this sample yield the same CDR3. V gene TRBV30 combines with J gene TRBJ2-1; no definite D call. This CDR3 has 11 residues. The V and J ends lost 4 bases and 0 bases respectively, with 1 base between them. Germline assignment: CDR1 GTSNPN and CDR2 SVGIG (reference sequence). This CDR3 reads CAWNSYNEQFF. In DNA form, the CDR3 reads TGTGCCTGGAACTCCTACAATGAGCAGTTCTTC.

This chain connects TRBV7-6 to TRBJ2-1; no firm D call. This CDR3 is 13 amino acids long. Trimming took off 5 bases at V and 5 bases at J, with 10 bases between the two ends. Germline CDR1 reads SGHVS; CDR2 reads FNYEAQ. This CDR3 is CASSQWINNEQFF. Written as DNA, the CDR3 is TGTGCCAGCAGCCAATGGATCAACAATGAGCAGTTCTTC.

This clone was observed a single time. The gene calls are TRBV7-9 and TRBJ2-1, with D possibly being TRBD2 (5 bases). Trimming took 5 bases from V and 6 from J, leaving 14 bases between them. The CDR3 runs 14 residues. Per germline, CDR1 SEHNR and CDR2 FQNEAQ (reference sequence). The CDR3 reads CASSPPAGINEQFF. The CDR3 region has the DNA TGTGCCAGCAGCCCCCCGGCCGGGATCAATGAGCAGTTCTTC.

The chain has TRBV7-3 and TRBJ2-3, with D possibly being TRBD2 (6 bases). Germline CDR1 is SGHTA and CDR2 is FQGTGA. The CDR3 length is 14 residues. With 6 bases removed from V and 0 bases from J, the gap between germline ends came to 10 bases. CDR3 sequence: CASRPGGSTDTQYF. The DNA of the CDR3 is TGTGCCAGCAGGCCCGGGGGAAGCACAGATACGCAGTATTTT.

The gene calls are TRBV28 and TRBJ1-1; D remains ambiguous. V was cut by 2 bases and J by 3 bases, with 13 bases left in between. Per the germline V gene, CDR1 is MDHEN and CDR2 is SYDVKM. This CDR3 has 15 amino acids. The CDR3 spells CASSLRIITYTEAFF. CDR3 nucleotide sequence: TGTGCCAGCAGTTTACGCATTATAACATACACTGAAGCTTTCTTT.

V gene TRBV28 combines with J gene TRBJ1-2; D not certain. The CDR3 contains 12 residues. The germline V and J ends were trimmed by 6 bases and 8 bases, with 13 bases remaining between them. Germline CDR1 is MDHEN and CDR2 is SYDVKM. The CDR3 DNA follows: TGTGCCAGCAGGCTCTCGGGTATGGGCTACACCTTC. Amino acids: CASRLSGMGYTF.

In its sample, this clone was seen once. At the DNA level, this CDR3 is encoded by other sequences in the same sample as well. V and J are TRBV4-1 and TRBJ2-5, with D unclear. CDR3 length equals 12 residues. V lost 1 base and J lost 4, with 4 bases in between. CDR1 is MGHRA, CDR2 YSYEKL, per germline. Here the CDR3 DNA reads TGCGCCAGCAGCCAAGTCCTAGAGACCCAGTACTTC. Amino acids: CASSQVLETQYF.

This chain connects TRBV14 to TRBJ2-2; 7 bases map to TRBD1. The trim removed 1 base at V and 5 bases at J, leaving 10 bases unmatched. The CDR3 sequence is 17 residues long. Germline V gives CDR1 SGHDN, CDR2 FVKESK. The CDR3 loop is CASSQVSPGQFTGELFF. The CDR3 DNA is TGTGCCAGCAGCCAAGTCTCTCCGGGACAGTTTACCGGGGAGCTGTTTTTT.

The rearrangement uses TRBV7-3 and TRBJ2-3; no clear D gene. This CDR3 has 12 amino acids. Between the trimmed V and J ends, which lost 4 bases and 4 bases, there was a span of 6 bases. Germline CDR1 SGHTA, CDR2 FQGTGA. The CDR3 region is CASSSLPDTQYF. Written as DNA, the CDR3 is TGTGCCAGCAGCTCCCTCCCAGATACGCAGTATTTT.

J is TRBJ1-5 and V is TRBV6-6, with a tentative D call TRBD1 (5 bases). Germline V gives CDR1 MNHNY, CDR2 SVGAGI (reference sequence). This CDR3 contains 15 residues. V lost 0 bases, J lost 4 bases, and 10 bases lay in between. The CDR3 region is CASSYSSRANQPQHF. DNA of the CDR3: TGTGCCAGCAGTTACTCGTCCAGGGCTAATCAGCCCCAGCATTTT.

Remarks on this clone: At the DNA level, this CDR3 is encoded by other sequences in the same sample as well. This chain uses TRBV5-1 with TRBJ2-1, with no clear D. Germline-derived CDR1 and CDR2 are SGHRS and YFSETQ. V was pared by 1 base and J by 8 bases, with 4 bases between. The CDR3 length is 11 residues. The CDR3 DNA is TGCGCCAGCAGCTTGCTCGATGAGCAGTTCTTC. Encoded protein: CASSLLDEQFF.

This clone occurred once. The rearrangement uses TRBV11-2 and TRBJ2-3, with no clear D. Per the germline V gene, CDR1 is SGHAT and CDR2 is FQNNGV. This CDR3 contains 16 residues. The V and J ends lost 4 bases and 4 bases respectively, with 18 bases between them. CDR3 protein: CASSYSLQYGPDTQYF. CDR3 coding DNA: TGTGCCAGCAGCTACTCCCTCCAATACGGCCCAGATACGCAGTATTTT.

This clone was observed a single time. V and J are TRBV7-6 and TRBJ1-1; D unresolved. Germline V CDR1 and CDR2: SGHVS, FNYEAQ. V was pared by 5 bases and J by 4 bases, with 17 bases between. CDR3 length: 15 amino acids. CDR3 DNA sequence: TGTGCCAGCAGCGGAATGAACCCGGGCTCCACTGAAGCTTTCTTT. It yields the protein CASSGMNPGSTEAFF.

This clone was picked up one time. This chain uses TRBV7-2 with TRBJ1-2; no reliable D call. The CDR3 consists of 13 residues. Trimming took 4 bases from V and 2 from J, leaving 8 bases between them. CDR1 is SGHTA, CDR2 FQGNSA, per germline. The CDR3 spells CASSSTENYGYTF. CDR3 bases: TGTGCCAGCAGCTCGACTGAGAACTATGGCTACACCTTC.

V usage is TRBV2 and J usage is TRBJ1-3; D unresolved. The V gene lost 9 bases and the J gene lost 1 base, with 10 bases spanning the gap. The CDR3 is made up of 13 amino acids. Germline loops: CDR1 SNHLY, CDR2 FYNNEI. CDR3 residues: CASHVISGNTIYF. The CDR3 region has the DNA TGTGCCAGTCATGTGATATCTGGAAACACCATATATTTT.

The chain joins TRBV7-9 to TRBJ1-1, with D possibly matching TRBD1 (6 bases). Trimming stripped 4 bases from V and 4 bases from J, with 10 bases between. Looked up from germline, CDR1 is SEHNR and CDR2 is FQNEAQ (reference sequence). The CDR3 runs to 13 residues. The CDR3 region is CASSSEGGTEAFF. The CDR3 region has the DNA TGTGCCAGCAGCTCTGAAGGGGGCACTGAAGCTTTCTTT.

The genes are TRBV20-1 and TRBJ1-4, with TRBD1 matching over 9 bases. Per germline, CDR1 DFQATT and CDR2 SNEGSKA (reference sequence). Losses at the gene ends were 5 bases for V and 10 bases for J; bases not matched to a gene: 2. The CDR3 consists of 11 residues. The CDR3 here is CSASTGGKLFF. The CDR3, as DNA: TGCAGTGCTTCGACAGGGGGAAAACTGTTTTTT.

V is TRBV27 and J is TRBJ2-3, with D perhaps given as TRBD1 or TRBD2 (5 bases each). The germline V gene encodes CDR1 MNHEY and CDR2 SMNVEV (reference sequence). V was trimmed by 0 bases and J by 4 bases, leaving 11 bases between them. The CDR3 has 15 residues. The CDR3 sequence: CASSLSGVVSDTQYF. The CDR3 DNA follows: TGTGCCAGCAGTTTATCGGGGGTAGTTTCAGATACGCAGTATTTT.